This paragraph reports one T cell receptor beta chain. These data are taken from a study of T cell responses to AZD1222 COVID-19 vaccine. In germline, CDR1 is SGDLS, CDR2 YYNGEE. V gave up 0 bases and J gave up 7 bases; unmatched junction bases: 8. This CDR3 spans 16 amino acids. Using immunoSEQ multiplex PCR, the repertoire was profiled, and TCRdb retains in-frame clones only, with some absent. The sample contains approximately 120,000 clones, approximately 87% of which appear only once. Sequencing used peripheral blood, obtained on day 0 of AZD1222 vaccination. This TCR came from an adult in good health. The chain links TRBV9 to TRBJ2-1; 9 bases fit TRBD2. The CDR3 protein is CASSVEVSGRGNEQFF. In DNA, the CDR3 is TGTGCCAGCAGCGTAGAGGTTAGCGGGAGAGGAAATGAGCAGTTCTTC.